These 20 T cell receptor delta chains were sequenced from one sample in a study of γδ T cells in repeated Plasmodium falciparum infection. TCRdb applied CATT to the multiplex PCR reads for clone calling. The repertoire consists of about 57,000 delta-chain clones, with over 1.5% occurring once and the leading ten covering 15%. Gammadelta T cells were flow-sorted from PBMC into Vgamma9/Vdelta2+ and Vdelta2-negative populations for bulk analysis. Sequencing was performed on gamma-delta T cells from blood. The source of these receptors is a pool of human donors (malaria-infected and uninfected, not separated).

This clone was counted only a few times. It differs at one base from a far larger clone, so likely a read error. The sample has other DNA sequences that encode this CDR3 too. V gene TRDV1 combines with J gene TRDJ1; a weak D match, TRDD2 (5 bases). V was clipped by 1 base and J by 1 base, with 34 bases between them. The CDR3 spans 23 residues. CDR1 is TSWWSYY and CDR2 is QGS in the germline V gene. This CDR3 reads CALGEPIPTSLVLPDVRTDKLIF. CDR3 sequence (DNA): TGTGCTCTTGGGGAACCAATCCCTACATCCCTAGTGCTCCCCGACGTTCGCACCGATAAACTCATCTTT.

This clone came up many times. This may be a read error, as it is one base from a much larger clone. The chain uses TRDV1 and TRDJ1; TRDD3 is a possible D gene (5 bases). V lost 1 base and J lost 0, with 15 bases in between. CDR3 length: 17 amino acids. Germline lookup yields CDR1 TSWWSYY and CDR2 QGS. The CDR3 spells CALGERGVLKYTDKLIF. The DNA for the CDR3 is TGTGCTCTTGGGGAACGGGGGGTATTGAAGTACACCGATAAACTCATCTTT.

About this clone itself: The protein recorded in TCRdb matches a much larger clone and deviates from this DNA's translation at residue 6, suggesting a read error; the protein here is obtained by translating the DNA. This chain connects TRDV1 to TRDJ3; 9 bases match TRDD3. This CDR3 spans 21 amino acids. The junction had 17 bases not matched to a gene; V was cut back by 5 bases and J by 3 bases. In germline, CDR1 is TSWWSYY, CDR2 QGS. CDR3 loop: CALGKSPLLGDTLWDTRQMFF. CDR3 sequence (DNA): TGTGCTCTTGGGAAGTCCCCTTTACTGGGGGACACGCTCTGGGACACCCGACAGATGTTTTTC.

There are a few counts of this clone. The amino acid sequence in TCRdb belongs to a much larger clone and departs from this DNA's translation at residue 8, likely a sequencing read error; the sequence shown is translated from the DNA. The genes are TRAV38-2/DV8 and TRDJ1; TRDD3 aligns across 7 bases. TCRdb does not report a J gene; here it was assigned by matching the DNA to germline references. This CDR3 has 21 amino acids. Per the germline V gene, CDR1 is TSESDYY and CDR2 is QEAYKQQN. Losses at the gene ends were 0 bases for V and 3 bases for J; bases not matched to a gene: 23. The CDR3 reads CAYRSAEPYRLLGIWADKLIF. In DNA form, the CDR3 reads TGTGCTTATAGGAGCGCGGAACCCTACCGTTTGCTGGGGATATGGGCCGATAAACTCATCTTT.

Of note for this clone: TCRdb lists the protein of a much larger clone for this DNA, which differs at residue 22, so this is likely a read error; the protein given here is translated from the DNA itself. The chain links TRDV1 to TRDJ1; 10 nucleotides match TRDD3. Looked up from germline, CDR1 is TSWWSYY and CDR2 is QGS. CDR3 length: 24 amino acids. CDR3 coding DNA: TGTGCTCTTGGGGAAAGAGTATGGCCTACCGGGGGATACGCCAGGGAAGGGAGGACCGATAAACCCATCTTT. This encodes CALGERVWPTGGYAREGRTDKPIF.

This clone appeared a few times. A far larger clone is one base from this, pointing to a likely read error. Distinct nucleotide sequences in the sample also encode this CDR3. This rearrangement joins TRDV2 to TRDJ1; D possibly corresponds to TRDD3 (5 bases). The germline V gene has CDR1 GEAIGNYY and CDR2 EKD. The CDR3 extends over 21 amino acids. The CDR3 spells CACDTYREEEDIRGYTDKLIF. The CDR3 DNA follows: TGTGCCTGTGACACATATCGGGAAGAAGAGGATATCCGGGGGTACACCGACAAACTCATCTTT.

This clone has at least ten counts. This CDR3 is CACDTRDNAQDKLIF. As DNA, the CDR3 is TGTGCCTGTGACACGCGGGATAATGCTCAAGATAAACTCATCTTT. The genes are TRDV2 and TRDJ1; D may be TRDD3 (6 bases). Trimming cost V 1 base and J 5 bases, with 16 bases left between them. The CDR3 has 15 amino acids. The germline V gene has CDR1 GEAIGNYY and CDR2 EKD.

This clone appeared a few times. The protein TCRdb gives is from a much larger clone and does not agree with this DNA's translation at residue 7, likely a read error; the protein shown here comes from the DNA. This chain joins TRDV1 and TRDJ1, with D possibly TRDD3 on 5 matching bases. Germline V gives CDR1 TSWWSYY, CDR2 QGS. The CDR3 totals 19 residues. Trimming took off 1 base at V and 0 bases at J, with 21 bases between the two ends. CDR3 residues: CALGEPPVLGELNTDKLIF. CDR3 DNA: TGTGCTCTTGGGGAACCCCCCGTCTTAGGGGAACTCAACACCGATAAACTCATCTTT.

This clone was seen ten or more times. TCRdb's listed protein matches a much larger clone and diverges from this DNA's translation at residue 11, likely through a read error; the protein shown comes from the DNA. The J gene is TRDJ2, the V gene TRDV1, with TRDD3 matching 8 bases. Germline CDR1 TSWWSYY, CDR2 QGS. Germline trimming cut 6 bases from V and 5 bases from J; bases unmatched to any gene: 20. CDR3 length: 19 residues. The DNA for the CDR3 is TGTGCTCTTGGTAAAGGCCTTCCCTGGTGGCGGGGGATAACAGCACAACTCTTCTTT. This encodes CALGKGLPWWRGITAQLFF.

This clone has only a few counts. This probably arose from a read error, given a far larger clone one base away. This CDR3 is also generated by other DNA sequences in the sample. This chain connects TRDV1 to TRDJ1, with TRDD3 identical over 11 bases. Per the germline V gene, CDR1 is TSWWSYY and CDR2 is QGS. CDR3 length: 20 amino acids. The CDR3 is CALGELRLFWMGDTFGKLIF. The CDR3 DNA is TGTGCCCTTGGGGAACTTCGCCTGTTCTGGATGGGGGATACGTTCGGTAAACTCATCTTT.

This clone occurred many times. The protein TCRdb lists belongs to a much larger clone and differs from this DNA's translation at residue 14, which points to a read error; the protein shown is made from the DNA. The gene calls are TRDV2 and TRDJ3; TRDD3 matches at 12 bases. The J gene, left out of TCRdb, was set here by checking the DNA against germline. The CDR3 is made up of 22 amino acids. The trim removed 0 bases at V and 2 bases at J, leaving 13 bases unmatched. The V gene's germline CDR1 is GEAIGNYY and CDR2 EKD. The chain's CDR3 is CACDTFWGIRSKLPWDTRQMFF. The CDR3 coding sequence is TGTGCCTGTGACACCTTCTGGGGGATACGCTCCAAGCTCCCCTGGGACACCCGACAGATGTTTTTC.

As for this clone: With only one base between it and a far larger clone, this is likely a read error. CDR3 DNA sequence: TGTGCTCTTGGGGAACGGTTGATCCTACGTGCCTGGGGATACTACGCCGATAAACTCATCTTT. It yields the protein CALGERLILRAWGYYADKLIF. The chain recombines TRDV1 with TRDJ1, with 8 bases aligning to TRDD3. No J gene is reported in TCRdb; it was inferred here by comparing the DNA with germline. V gave up 1 base and J gave up 3 bases; unmatched junction bases: 22. Germline loops: CDR1 TSWWSYY, CDR2 QGS. This CDR3 comprises 21 residues.

This clone has at least ten counts. TCRdb lists the protein of a much larger clone for this DNA, which differs at residue 3, so this is likely a read error; the protein given here is translated from the DNA itself. This rearrangement joins TRDV1 to TRDJ1; weak D call: TRDD3 (6 bases). CDR1 is TSWWSYY, CDR2 QGS, per germline. There are 12 residues in the CDR3. CDR3 coding DNA: TGTGCTCCTGGGGAACGTCGACATAAACTCATCTTT. Its translation is CAPGERRHKLIF.

This clone has ten or more counts. The amino acid sequence in TCRdb belongs to a much larger clone and departs from this DNA's translation at residue 5, likely a sequencing read error; the sequence shown is translated from the DNA. The CDR3 DNA reads TGTGCTCTTGGGGGAAGGCCCTACCTTCCAACTGGGGGATACTTCTCCTGGGACACCCGACAGATGTTTTTC. Translation: CALGGRPYLPTGGYFSWDTRQMFF. The chain recombines TRDV1 with TRDJ3, with 12 nucleotides matching TRDD3. CDR1 and CDR2 (germline): TSWWSYY, QGS. The V gene end was trimmed by 4 bases and the J gene end by 0 bases; junction bases not matched to a gene: 19. The CDR3 length is 24 residues.

Notes on this clone: The protein held in TCRdb is that of a much larger clone and does not match this DNA's translation at residue 17, likely because of a read error; the protein shown is translated from the DNA. The genes are TRDV1 and TRDJ1, with D tentatively TRDD3 (5 bases). The J gene, left out of TCRdb, was set here by checking the DNA against germline. Germline-derived CDR1 and CDR2 are TSWWSYY and QGS. The CDR3 has 21 residues. CDR3 loop: CALGELAVAGSSRWYTGKLIF. CDR3 sequence (DNA): TGTGCTCTTGGGGAACTGGCGGTGGCGGGATCCTCAAGGTGGTACACCGGTAAACTCATCTTT.

This clone turned up a few times. The protein TCRdb gives is from a much larger clone and does not agree with this DNA's translation at residue 15, likely a read error; the protein shown here comes from the DNA. The chain joins TRDV1 to TRDJ1, with no clear D. CDR1 is TSWWSYY, CDR2 QGS, per germline. This CDR3 comprises 22 residues. V dropped 1 base and J dropped 1 base, with 31 bases sitting between them. CDR3 DNA sequence: TGTGCTCTTGGGGAACCCGGTCCCTTTTGCCGTACGGTGGCCAGGTGCACCGATAAACTCATCTTT. Its protein is CALGEPGPFCRTVARCTDKLIF.

About this clone: The TCRdb protein comes from a much larger clone and disagrees with this DNA's translation at residue 3, likely due to a read error; the protein given here is derived from the DNA. This CDR3 is CARGVQPSHTLWGIRVDKLTF. CDR3 coding DNA: TGTGCTCGTGGGGTACAGCCTTCCCACACCTTATGGGGGATAAGGGTAGATAAACTCACCTTT. The chain employs TRDV1 and TRDJ1, with 9 bases aligning to TRDD3. The CDR3 consists of 21 residues. The V gene's germline CDR1 is TSWWSYY and CDR2 QGS.

This clone was counted a few times. TCRdb's protein for this DNA is that of a much larger clone and differs from the translation at residue 9, likely a read error; the protein shown is the DNA translation. The V and J genes are TRDV3 and TRDJ1, with 7 bases aligning to TRDD3. TCRdb leaves out the J gene; it was filled in here by matching the DNA to germline. Trimming at V came to 5 bases and at J to 0 bases, leaving 36 bases not matched to a gene. The CDR3 is 23 residues long. The germline gives CDR1 TVYSNPD, CDR2 GDNSRS (reference sequence). The CDR3 sequence is CALPRRVSPPRSGYAKYTDKLIF. CDR3 sequence (DNA): TGTGCCCTGCCCCGGCGGGTCTCCCCTCCTAGGAGTGGATACGCAAAGTACACCGATAAACTCATCTTT.

In this sample, this clone turned up many times. Translating this DNA gives a protein that differs at residue 7 from the TCRdb one, which belongs to a much larger clone; a read error is likely, and the protein shown is this translation. CDR3 protein: CALGELMPQKEGKLIF. The CDR3 region has the DNA TGTGCTCTTGGGGAACTTATGCCCCAAAAGGAGGGTAAACTCATCTTT. The chain couples TRDV1 to TRDJ1; unclear D gene. V lost 0 bases and J 7 bases, leaving 18 bases between the germline ends. Germline CDR1 is TSWWSYY and CDR2 is QGS. This CDR3 is 16 amino acids long.

This clone was seen repeatedly, ten times or more. This chain joins TRDV1 and TRDJ1, with TRDD3 matching over 10 bases. With V trimmed by 0 bases and J by 2 bases, 9 bases remained unmatched. CDR1 is TSWWSYY and CDR2 is QGS in the germline V gene. The CDR3 sequence is 18 residues long. Written as DNA, the CDR3 is TGTGCTCTTGGGGAACTATCCCAATGGGGGATACTTACCGATAAACTCATCTTT. Translation: CALGELSQWGILTDKLIF.